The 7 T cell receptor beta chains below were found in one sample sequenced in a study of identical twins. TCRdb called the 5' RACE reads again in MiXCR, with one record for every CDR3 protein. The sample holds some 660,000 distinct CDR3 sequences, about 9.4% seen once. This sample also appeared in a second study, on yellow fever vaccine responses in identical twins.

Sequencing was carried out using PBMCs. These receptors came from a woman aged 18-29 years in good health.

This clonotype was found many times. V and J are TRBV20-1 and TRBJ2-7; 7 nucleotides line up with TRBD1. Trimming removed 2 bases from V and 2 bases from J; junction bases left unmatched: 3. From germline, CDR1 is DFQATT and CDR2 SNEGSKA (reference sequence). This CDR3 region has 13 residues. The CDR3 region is CSARTGQAYEQYF. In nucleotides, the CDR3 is TGCAGTGCTAGAACAGGACAGGCCTACGAGCAGTACTTC.

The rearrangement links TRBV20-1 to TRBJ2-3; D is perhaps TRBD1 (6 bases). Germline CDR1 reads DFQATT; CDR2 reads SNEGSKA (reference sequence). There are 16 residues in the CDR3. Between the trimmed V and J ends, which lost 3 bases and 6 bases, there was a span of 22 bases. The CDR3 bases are TGCAGTGCTAGGGGTCTCGGCAGGGGAGTCGGGGATACGCAGTATTTT. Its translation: CSARGLGRGVGDTQYF.

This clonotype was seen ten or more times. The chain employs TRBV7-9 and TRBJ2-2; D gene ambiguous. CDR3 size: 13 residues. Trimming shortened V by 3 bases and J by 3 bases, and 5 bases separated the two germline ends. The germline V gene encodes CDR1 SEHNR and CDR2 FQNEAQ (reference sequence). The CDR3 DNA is TGTGCCAGCAGCTTTGGGTACACCGGGGAGCTGTTTTTT. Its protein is CASSFGYTGELFF.

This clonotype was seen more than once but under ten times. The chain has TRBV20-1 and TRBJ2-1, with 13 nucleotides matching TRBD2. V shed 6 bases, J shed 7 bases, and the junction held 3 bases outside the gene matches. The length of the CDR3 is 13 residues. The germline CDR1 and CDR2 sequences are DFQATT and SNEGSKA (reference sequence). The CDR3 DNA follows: TGCAGTGCCTGGACTAGCGGGAGAAATGAGCAGTTCTTC. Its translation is CSAWTSGRNEQFF.

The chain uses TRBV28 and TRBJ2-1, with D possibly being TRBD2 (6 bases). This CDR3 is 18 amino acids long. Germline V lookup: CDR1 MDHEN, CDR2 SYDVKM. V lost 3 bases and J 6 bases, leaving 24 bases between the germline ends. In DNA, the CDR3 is TGTGCCAGCAGTTTCCGGAGACTAGAGGCGGCTCTACCCAATGAGCAGTTCTTC. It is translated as CASSFRRLEAALPNEQFF.

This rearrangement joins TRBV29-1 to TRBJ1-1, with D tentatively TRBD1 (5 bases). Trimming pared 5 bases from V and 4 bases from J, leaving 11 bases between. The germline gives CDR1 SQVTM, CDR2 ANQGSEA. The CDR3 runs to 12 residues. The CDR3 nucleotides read TGCAGCGTTCAGGGCGATGGCACTGAAGCTTTCTTT. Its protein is CSVQGDGTEAFF.

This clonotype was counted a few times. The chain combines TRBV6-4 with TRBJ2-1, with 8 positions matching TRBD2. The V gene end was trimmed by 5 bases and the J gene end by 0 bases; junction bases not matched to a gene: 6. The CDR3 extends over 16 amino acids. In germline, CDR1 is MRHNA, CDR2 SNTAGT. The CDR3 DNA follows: TGTGCCAGCAGTAGGGTCAGCGGGAGCTCCTACAATGAGCAGTTCTTC. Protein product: CASSRVSGSSYNEQFF.